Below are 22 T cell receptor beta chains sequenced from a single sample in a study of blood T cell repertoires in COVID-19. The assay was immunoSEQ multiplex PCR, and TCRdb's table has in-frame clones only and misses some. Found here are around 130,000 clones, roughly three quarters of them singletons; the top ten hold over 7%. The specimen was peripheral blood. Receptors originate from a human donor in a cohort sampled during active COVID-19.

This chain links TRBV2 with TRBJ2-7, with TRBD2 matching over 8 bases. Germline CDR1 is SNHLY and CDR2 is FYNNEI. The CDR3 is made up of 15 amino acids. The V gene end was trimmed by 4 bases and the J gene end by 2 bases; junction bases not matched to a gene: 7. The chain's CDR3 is CASSGKEREPYEQYF. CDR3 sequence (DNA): TGTGCCAGCAGTGGAAAGGAGCGGGAGCCCTACGAGCAGTACTTC.

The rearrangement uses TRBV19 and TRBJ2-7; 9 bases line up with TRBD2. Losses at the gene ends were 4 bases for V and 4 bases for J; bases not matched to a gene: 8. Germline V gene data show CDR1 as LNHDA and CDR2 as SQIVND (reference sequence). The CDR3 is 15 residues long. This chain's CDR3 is CASSSSGTSIYEQYF. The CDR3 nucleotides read TGTGCCAGTAGTAGTTCCGGGACTAGCATATACGAGCAGTACTTC.

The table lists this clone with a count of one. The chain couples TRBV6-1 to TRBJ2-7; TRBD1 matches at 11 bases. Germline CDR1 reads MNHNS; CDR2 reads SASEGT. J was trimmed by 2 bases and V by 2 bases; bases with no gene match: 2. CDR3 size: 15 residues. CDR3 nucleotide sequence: TGTGCCAGCAGTGAAAGGGACAGGGGGGCCTACGAGCAGTACTTC. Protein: CASSERDRGAYEQYF.

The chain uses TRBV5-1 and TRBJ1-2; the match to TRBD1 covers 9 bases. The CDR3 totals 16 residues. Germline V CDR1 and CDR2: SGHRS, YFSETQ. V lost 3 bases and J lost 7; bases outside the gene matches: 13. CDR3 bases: TGCGCCAGCAGCTCGTTACCGGGACAGGGCTTTTCTGGCTACACCTTC. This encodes CASSSLPGQGFSGYTF.

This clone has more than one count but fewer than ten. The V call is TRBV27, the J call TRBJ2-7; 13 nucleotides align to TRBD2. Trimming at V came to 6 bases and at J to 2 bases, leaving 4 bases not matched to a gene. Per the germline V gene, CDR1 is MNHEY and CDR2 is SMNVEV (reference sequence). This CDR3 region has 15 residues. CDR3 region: CASSLLAGGTYEQYF. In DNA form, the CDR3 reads TGTGCCAGCAGCCTACTAGCGGGGGGGACCTACGAGCAGTACTTC.

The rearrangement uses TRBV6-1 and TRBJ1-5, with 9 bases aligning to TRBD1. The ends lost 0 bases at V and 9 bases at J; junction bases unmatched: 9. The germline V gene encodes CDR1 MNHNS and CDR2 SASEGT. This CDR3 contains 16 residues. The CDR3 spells CASSEAGPGQGRPQHF. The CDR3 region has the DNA TGTGCCAGCAGTGAAGCGGGGCCGGGACAGGGAAGGCCCCAGCATTTT.

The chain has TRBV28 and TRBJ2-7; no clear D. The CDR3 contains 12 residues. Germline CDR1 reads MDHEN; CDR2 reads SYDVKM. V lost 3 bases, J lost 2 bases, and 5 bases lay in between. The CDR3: CASSFGPYEQYF. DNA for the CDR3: TGTGCCAGCAGTTTTGGCCCCTACGAGCAGTACTTC.

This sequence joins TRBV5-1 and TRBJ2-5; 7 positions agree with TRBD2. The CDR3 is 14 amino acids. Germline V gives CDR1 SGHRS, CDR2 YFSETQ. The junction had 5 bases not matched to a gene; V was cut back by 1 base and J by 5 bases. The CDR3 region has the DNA TGCGCCAGCAGCTTGACCGGACTAGGGGAGACCCAGTACTTC. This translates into CASSLTGLGETQYF.

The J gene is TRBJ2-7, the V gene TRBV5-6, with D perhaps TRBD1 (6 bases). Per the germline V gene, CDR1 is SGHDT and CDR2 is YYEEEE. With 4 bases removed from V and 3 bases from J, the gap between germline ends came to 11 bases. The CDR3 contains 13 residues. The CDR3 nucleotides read TGTGCCAGCAGCCTATGGACAGACTACGAGCAGTACTTC. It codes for CASSLWTDYEQYF.

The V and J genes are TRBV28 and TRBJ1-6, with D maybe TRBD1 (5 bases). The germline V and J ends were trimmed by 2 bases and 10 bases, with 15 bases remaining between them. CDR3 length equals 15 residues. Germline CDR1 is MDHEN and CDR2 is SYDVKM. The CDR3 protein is CASSLGADQGSPLHF. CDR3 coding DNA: TGTGCCAGCAGTTTAGGGGCGGACCAAGGCTCACCCCTCCACTTT.

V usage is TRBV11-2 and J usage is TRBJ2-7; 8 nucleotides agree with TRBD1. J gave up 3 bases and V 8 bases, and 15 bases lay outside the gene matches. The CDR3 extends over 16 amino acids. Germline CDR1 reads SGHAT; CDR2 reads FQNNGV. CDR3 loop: CASGPTSGTGYYEQYF. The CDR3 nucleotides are TGTGCCAGCGGCCCTACCTCCGGGACAGGCTACTACGAGCAGTACTTC. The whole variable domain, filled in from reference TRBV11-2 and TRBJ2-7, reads EAGVAQSPRYKIIEKRQSVAFWCNPISGHATLYWYQQILGQGPKLLIQFQNNGVVDDSQLPKDRFSAERLKGVDSTLKIQPAKLEDSAVYLCASGPTSGTGYYEQYFGPGTRLTVT.

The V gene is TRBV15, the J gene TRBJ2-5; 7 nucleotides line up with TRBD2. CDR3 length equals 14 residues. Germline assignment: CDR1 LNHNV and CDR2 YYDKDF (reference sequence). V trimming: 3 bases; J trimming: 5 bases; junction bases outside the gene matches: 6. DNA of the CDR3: TGTGCCACCAGCAGCGGGCGGGAGATGGAGACCCAGTACTTC. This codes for CATSSGREMETQYF.

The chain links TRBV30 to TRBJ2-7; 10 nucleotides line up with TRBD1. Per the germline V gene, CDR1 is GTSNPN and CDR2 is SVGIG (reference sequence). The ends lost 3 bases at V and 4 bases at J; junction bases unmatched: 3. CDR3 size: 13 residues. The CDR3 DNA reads TGTGCCTGGAGCCGACAGGGGGCATACGAGCAGTACTTC. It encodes CAWSRQGAYEQYF.

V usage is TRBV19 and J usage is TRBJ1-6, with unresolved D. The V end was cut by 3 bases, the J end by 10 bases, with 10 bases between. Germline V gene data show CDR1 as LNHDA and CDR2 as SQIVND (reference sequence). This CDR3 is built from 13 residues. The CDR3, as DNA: TGTGCCAGTAGTATGAACAGCGGCTCACCCCTCCACTTT. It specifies CASSMNSGSPLHF.

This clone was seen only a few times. CDR3 nucleotide sequence: TGTGCCAGCAGGGAACAGGGGGTGGCAGAGACCCAGTACTTC. Translation: CASREQGVAETQYF. The V gene is TRBV5-5, the J gene TRBJ2-5, with 8 bases matching TRBD1. The length of the CDR3 is 14 residues. J lost 4 bases, V lost 5 bases, and 7 bases had no gene match. The V gene's germline CDR1 is SGHKS and CDR2 YYEKEE (reference sequence).

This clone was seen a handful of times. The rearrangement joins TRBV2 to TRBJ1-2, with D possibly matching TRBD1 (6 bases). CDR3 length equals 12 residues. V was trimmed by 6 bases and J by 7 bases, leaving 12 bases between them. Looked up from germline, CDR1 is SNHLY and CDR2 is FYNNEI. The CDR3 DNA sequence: TGTGCCAGCAGGACCGGGGGGCTTGGCTACACCTTC. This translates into CASRTGGLGYTF.

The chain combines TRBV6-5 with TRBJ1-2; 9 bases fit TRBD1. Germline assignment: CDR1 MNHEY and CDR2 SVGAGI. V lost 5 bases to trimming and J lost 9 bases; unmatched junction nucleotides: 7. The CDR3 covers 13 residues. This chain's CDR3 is CASSKWDRESYTF. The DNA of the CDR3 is TGTGCCAGCAGTAAGTGGGACAGGGAAAGCTACACCTTC.

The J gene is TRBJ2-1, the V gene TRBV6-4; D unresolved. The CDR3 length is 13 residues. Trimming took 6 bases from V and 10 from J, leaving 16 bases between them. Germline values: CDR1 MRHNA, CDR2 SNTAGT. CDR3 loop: CASRAAHFGEQFF. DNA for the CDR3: TGTGCCAGCAGAGCTGCCCATTTCGGGGAGCAGTTCTTC.

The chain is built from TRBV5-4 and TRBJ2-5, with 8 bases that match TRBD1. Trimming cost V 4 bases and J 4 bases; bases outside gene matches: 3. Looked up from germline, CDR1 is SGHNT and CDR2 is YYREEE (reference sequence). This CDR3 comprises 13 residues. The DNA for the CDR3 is TGTGCCAGCAGCATTACAGGGGGAGAGACCCAGTACTTC. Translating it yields CASSITGGETQYF.

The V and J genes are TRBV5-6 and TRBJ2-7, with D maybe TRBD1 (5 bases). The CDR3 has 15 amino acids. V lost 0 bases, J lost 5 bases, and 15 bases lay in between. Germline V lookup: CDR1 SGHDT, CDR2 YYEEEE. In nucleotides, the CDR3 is TGTGCCAGCAGCTTGGCGGCCAGGGTGAGACACGAGCAGTACTTC. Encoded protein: CASSLAARVRHEQYF.

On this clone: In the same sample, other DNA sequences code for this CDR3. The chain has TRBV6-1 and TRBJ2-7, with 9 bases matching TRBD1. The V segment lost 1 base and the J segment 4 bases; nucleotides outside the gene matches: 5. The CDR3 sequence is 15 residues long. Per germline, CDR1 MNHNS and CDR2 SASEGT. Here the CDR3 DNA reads TGTGCCAGCAGTGAAGGAACAGGGGGCTATTACGAGCAGTACTTC. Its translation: CASSEGTGGYYEQYF.

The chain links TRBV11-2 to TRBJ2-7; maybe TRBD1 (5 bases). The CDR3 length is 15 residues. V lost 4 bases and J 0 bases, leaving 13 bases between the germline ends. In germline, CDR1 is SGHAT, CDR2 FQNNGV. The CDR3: CASSYTSGFSYEQYF. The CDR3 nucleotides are TGTGCCAGCAGCTACACTTCAGGGTTCTCCTACGAGCAGTACTTC.